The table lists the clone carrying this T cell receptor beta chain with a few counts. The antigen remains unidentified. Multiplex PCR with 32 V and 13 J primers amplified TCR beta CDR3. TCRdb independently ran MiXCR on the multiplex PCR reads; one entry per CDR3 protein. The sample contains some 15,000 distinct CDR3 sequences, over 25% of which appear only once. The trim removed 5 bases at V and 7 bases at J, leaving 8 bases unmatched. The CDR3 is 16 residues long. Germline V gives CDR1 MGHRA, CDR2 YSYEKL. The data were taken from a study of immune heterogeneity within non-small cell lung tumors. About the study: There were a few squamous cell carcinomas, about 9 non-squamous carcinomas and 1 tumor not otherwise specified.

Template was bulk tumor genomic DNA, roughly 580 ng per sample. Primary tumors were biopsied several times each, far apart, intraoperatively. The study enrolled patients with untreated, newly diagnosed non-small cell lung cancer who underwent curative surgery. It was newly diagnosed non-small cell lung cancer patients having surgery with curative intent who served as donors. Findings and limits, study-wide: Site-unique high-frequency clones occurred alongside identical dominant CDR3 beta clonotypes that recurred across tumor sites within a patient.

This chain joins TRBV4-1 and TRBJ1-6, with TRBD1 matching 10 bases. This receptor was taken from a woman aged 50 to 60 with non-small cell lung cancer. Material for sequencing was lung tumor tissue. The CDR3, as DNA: TGCGCCAGCAGCTTGGACAGGGGGTCTCAAAATTCACCCCTCCACTTT. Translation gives CASSLDRGSQNSPLHF.